This T cell receptor (beta chain) comes out of a study of cytomegalovirus exposure and HLA in healthy donors. The study's findings and limits: TCR beta sequences reportedly predicted the HLA-A and HLA-B alleles of most subjects accurately. Reports showed the classifier diagnosing cytomegalovirus status with high specificity and sensitivity.

Primers for the PCR totalled 60 Vbeta and 13 Jbeta. Using immunoSEQ multiplex PCR, the repertoire was profiled, and TCRdb retains in-frame clones only, with some absent. Among approximately 110,000 clones listed, approximately 80% were seen once. To note about this clone: The target antigen is unknown.

V was pared by 5 bases and J by 8 bases, with 14 bases of the junction left unmatched. Germline V CDR1 and CDR2: SGHTA, FQGTGA. CDR3 size: 16 residues. The sequenced material came from PBMCs. The receptor was isolated from a man between 50 and 59 years old in good health and CMV-seronegative. V usage is TRBV7-3 and J usage is TRBJ2-7, with 11 bases identical to TRBD1. CDR3 in amino acids: CASSPWTGGSSTQQYF. In DNA, the CDR3 is TGTGCCAGCAGCCCGTGGACAGGGGGCTCATCAACGCAGCAGTACTTC.